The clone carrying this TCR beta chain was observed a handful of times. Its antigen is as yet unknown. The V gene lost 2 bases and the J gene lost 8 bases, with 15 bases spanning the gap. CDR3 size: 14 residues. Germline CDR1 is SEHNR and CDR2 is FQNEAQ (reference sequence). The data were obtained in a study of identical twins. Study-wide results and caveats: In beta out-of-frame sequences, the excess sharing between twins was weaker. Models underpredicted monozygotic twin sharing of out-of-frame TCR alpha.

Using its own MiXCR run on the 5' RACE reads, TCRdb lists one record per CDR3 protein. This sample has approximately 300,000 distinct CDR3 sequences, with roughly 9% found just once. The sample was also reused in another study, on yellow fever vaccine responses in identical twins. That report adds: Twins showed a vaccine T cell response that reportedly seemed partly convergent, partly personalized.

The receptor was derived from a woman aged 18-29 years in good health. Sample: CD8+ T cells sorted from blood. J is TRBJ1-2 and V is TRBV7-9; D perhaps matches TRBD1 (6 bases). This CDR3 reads CASSLSWGPGGYTF. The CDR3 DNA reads TGTGCCAGCAGCTTAAGCTGGGGGCCGGGGGGCTACACCTTC.